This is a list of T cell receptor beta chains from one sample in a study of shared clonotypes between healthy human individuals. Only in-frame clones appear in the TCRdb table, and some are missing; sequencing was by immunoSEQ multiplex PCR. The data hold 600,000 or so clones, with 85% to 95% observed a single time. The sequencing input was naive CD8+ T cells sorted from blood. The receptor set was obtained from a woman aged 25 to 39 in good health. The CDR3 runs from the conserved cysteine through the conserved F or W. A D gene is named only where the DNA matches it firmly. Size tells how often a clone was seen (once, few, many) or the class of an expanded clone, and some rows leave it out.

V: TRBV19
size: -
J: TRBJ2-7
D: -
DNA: TGTGCCAGTAGTATCCGACACCCATCCTACGAGCAGTACTTC
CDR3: CASSIRHPSYEQYF

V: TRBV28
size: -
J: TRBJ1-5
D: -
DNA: TGTGCCAGCCGCCGGCGAGGGGTGGGTCAGCCCCAGCATTTT
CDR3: CASRRRGVGQPQHF

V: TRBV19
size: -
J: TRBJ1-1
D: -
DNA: TGTGCCAGTAGTCCAACGACAGGACGGACTGAAGCTTTCTTT
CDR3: CASSPTTGRTEAFF

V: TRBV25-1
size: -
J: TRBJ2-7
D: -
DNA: TGTGCCAGCAGTGTCGGGTCCTTTGTCGAGCAGTACTTC
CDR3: CASSVGSFVEQYF

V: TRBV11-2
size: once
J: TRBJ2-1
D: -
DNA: TGTGCCAGCAGCTTGGATCCTACAGGGCCCCCTTTGAATGAGCAGTTCTTC
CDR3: CASSLDPTGPPLNEQFF

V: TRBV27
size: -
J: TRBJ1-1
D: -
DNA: TGTGCCAGCAGTGAAATCTTCTCAGGGATGAACACTGAAGCTTTCTTT
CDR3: CASSEIFSGMNTEAFF

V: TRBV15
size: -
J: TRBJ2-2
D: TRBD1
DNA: TGTGCCACCAGCGGCCCAGGGGGCGTGGACACCGGGGAGCTGTTTTTT
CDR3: CATSGPGGVDTGELFF

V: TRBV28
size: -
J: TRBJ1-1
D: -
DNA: TGTGCCAGCAGCTCCCCGGCGGAGAACACTGAAGCTTTCTTT
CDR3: CASSSPAENTEAFF

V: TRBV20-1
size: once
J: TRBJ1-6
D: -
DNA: TGCAGTGCTAGTAATAATTCACCCCTCCACTTT
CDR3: CSASNNSPLHF

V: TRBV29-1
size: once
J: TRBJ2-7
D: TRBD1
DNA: TGCAGCGTTGAGTTACGGGACAGTGCCTACGAGCAGTACTTC
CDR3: CSVELRDSAYEQYF

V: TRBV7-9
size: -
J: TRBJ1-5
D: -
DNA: TGTGCCAGCAGCTTAGGGGTTAATCAGCCCCAGCATTTT
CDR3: CASSLGVNQPQHF

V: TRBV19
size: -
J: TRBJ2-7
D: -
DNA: TGTGCCAGTAGTTTTGGGACCACGTACGAGCAGTACTTC
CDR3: CASSFGTTYEQYF

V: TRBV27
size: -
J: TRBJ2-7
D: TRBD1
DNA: TGTGCCAGCATAGCGAAGGACAGGGGTAACGAGCAGTACTTC
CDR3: CASIAKDRGNEQYF

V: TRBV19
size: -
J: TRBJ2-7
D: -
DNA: TGTGCCAGTAGTATTGGTCCGGGTGACGACTACGAGCAGTACTTC
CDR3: CASSIGPGDDYEQYF

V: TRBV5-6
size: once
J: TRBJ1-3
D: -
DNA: TGTGCCAGCAGCTTGGGGGGGCAGTCGCCCAACACCATATATTTT
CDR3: CASSLGGQSPNTIYF

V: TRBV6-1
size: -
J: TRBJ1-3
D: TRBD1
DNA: TGTGCCAGCAGCGAAATCGGGACAGGGTTTTTCAACACCATATATTTT
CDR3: CASSEIGTGFFNTIYF

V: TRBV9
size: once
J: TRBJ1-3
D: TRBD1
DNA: TGTGCCAGCAGCGCTCCCGGGACAGTCGGAAACACCATATATTTT
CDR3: CASSAPGTVGNTIYF

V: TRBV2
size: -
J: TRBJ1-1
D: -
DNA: TGTGCCAGCAGGGCAGGGGACACTGAAGCTTTCTTT
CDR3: CASRAGDTEAFF

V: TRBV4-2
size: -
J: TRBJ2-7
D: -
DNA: TGTGCCAGCAGCCAAGAGTCCGGAGAGCAGTACTTC
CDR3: CASSQESGEQYF

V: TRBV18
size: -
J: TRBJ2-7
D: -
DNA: TGTGCCAGCTCACCGGCCAGGTCCTACGAGCAGTACTTC
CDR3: CASSPARSYEQYF

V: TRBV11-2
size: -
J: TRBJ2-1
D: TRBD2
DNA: TGTGCCAGCAGCTACGGGCGGGAGAGGCGGTTCAATGAGCAGTTCTTC
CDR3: CASSYGRERRFNEQFF

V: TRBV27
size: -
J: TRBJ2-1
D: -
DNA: TGTGCCAGCAGTTTATTTCAGGGGCGCAATGAGCAGTTCTTC
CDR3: CASSLFQGRNEQFF

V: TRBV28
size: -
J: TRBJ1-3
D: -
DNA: TGTGCCAGCCATTGGGGGCCTGGAAACACCATATATTTT
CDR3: CASHWGPGNTIYF

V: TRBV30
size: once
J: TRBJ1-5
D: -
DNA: TGTGCCTGGACCGAGGGAGACCAGCCCCAGCATTTT
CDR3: CAWTEGDQPQHF

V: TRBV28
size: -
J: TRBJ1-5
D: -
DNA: TGTGCCAGCAGTTTATACACGCTCGGGGGGGGCTCGGAATATAGCAATCAGCCCCAGCATTTT
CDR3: CASSLYTLGGGSEYSNQPQHF

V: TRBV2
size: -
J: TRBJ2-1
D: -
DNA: TGTGCCAGCAGGGCGGACCTCCCCCCACGCAATGAGCAGTTCTTC
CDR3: CASRADLPPRNEQFF

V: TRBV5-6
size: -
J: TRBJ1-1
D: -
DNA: TGTGCCAGCAGCTTGGGTGCGGGCACTGAAGCTTTCTTT
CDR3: CASSLGAGTEAFF

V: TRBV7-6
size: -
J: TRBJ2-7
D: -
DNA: TGTGCCAGCAGCGATAGGAGGGGCAGGGGCTACGAGCAGTACTTC
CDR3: CASSDRRGRGYEQYF

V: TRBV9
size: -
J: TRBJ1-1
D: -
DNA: TGTGCCAGCAGCGGATTGACAGAGAACACTGAAGCTTTCTTT
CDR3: CASSGLTENTEAFF

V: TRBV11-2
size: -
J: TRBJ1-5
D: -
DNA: TGTGCCAGCTCTGAATATAGCAATCAGCCCCAGCATTTT
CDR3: CASSEYSNQPQHF

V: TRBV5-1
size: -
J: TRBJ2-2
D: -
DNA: TGCGCCAGCAGCCATACAATGAACACCGGGGAGCTGTTTTTT
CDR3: CASSHTMNTGELFF

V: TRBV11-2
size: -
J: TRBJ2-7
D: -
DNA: TGTGCCAGCAGCTTAGTAAAGTCCTACGAGCAGTACTTC
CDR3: CASSLVKSYEQYF

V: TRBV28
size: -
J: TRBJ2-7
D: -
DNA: TGTGCCAGCAGCCCAGGGCTTATAGGCTACGAGCAGTACTTC
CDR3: CASSPGLIGYEQYF

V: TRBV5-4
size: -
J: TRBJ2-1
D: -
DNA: TGTGCCAGCAGCCCAGGTCGGGCCGGATTGTTCTTC
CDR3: CASSPGRAGLFF

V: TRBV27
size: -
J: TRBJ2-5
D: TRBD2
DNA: TGTGCCAGCAGGACTAGCGGGAGAGTGGAGACCCAGTACTTC
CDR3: CASRTSGRVETQYF

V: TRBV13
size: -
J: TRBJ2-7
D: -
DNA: TGTGCCAGCAGCCAGAGGGTTTCCTCCTACGAGCAGTACTTC
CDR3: CASSQRVSSYEQYF

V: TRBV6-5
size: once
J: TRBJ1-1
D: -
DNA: TGTGCCAGCAGTTACGGGGCGGGGAGGACTGAAGCTTTCTTT
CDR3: CASSYGAGRTEAFF

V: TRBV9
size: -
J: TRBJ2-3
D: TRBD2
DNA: TGTGCCAGCACCAGCGGGAGGTGGGGAGATACGCAGTATTTT
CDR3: CASTSGRWGDTQYF

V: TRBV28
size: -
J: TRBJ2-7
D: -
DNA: TGTGCCAGCAGTTTAATTTTGAGAGCCTACGAGCAGTACTTC
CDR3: CASSLILRAYEQYF

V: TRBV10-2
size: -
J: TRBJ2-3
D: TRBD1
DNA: TGCGCCAGCAGGGAAGGGACAGTTAGTACCACAGATACGCAGTATTTT
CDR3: CASREGTVSTTDTQYF